What follows is one T cell receptor (beta chain) and its context. The antigen remains unidentified. A universal primer site arose from template switching, and cDNA bore unique molecular identifiers. TCRdb used MiXCR to reprocess the 5' RACE reads, holding one entry per CDR3 protein. Here the sample spans 400,000 to 500,000 distinct CDR3 sequences, about 18% being singletons. The sample comes from a study of identical twins. Notes on the study in general: Twin pairs' shared out-of-frame alpha sequences were enriched in low generation probability.

The CDR3 totals 15 residues. All donors comprised healthy Caucasians. What was sequenced was naive T cells sorted from blood. The receptor's source is a middle-aged man in good health. This chain joins TRBV21-1 and TRBJ2-7; the tabulated D call, TRBD2, remains unverified against the DNA. TRBV21-1 is flagged as a pseudogene. The CDR3 nucleotides read TGTGCCAGCAGCAAAGGCGGCGGGGGGGCAAATAAGCAGTACTTC. Translation: CASSKGGGGANKQYF.